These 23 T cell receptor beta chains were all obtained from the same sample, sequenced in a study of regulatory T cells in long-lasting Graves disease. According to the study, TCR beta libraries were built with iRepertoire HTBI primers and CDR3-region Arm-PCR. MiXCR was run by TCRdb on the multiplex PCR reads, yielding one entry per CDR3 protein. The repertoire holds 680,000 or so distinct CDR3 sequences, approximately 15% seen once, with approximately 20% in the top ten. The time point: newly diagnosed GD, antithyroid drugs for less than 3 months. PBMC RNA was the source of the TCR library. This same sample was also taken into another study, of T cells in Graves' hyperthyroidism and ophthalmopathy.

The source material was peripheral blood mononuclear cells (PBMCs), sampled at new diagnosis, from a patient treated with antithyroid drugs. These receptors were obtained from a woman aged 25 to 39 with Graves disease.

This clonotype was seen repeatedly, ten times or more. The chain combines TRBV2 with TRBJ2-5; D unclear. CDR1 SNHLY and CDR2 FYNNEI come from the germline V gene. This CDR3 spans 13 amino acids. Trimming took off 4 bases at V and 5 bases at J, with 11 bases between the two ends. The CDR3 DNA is TGTGCCAGCAGTGGTCTGACAATGGAGACCCAGTACTTC. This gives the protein CASSGLTMETQYF.

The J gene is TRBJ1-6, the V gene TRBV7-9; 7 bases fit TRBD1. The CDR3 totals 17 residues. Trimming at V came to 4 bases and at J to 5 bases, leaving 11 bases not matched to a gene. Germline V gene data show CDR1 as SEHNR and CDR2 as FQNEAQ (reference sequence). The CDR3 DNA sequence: TGTGCCAGCAGCTCGAGAGCACAGGGGATCAATAATTCACCCCTCCACTTT. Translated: CASSSRAQGINNSPLHF. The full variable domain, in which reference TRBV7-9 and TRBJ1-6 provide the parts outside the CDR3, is DTGVSQNPRHKITKRGQNVTFRCDPISEHNRLYWYRQTLGQGPEFLTYFQNEAQLEKSRLLSDRFSAERPKGSFSTLEIQRTEQGDSAMYLCASSSRAQGINNSPLHFGNGTRLTVT.

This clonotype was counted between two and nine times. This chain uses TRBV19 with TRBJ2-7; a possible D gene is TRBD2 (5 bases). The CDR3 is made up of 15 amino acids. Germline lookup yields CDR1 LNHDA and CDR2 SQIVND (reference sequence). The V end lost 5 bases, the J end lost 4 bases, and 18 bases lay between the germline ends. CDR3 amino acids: CASSYREEPFYEQYF. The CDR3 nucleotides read TGTGCCAGTAGTTACCGGGAAGAACCCTTTTACGAGCAGTACTTC.

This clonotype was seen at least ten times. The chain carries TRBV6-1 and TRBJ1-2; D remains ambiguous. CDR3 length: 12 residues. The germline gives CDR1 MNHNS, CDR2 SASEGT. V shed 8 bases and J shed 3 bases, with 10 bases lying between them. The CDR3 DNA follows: TGTGCCAGCGTCACAGATTACTATGGCTACACCTTC. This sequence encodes CASVTDYYGYTF.

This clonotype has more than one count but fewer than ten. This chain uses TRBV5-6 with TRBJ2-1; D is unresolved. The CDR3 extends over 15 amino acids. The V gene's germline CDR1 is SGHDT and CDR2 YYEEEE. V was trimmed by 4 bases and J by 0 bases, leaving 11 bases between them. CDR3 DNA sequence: TGTGCCAGCAGCGAAGACTCTTACTCCTACAATGAGCAGTTCTTC. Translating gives CASSEDSYSYNEQFF.

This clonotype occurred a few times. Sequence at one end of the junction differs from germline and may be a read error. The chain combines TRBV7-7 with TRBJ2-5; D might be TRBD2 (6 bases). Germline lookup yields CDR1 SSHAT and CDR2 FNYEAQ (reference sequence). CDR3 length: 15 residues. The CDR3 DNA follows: TGTGCTAGCAGCTTTTTCTTCGGGGGTCAAGAGACCCAGTACTTC. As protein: CASSFFFGGQETQYF.

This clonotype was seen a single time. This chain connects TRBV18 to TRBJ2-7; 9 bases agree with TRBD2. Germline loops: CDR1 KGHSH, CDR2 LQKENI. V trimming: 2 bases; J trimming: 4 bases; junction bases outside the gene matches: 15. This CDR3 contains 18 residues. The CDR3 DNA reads TGTGCCAGCTCACCATCCAATGGGCTAGCGGGAAATTTATACGAGCAGTACTTC. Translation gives CASSPSNGLAGNLYEQYF.

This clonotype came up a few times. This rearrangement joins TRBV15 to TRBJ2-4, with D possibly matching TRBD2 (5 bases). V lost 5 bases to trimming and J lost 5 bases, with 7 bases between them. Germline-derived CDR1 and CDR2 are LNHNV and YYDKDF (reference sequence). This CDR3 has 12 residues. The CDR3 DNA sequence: TGTGCCACCAGCCGGGGTGAAAACATTCAGTACTTC. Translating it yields CATSRGENIQYF.

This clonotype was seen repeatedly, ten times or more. CDR3: CASSLSPPSYEQYF. The CDR3 DNA sequence: TGTGCCAGCAGCTTAAGCCCTCCGTCCTACGAGCAGTACTTC. The chain joins TRBV7-2 to TRBJ2-7; D remains ambiguous. The V end lost 2 bases, the J end lost 1 base, and 9 bases lay between the germline ends. The CDR3 consists of 14 residues. CDR1 and CDR2 (germline): SGHTA, FQGNSA.

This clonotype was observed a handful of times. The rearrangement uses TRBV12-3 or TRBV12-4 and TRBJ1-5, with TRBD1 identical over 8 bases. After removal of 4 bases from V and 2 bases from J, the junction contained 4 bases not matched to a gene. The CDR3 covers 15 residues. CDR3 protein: CASSSTGAGNQPQHF. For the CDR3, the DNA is TGTGCCAGCAGTTCGACAGGGGCGGGCAATCAGCCCCAGCATTTT.

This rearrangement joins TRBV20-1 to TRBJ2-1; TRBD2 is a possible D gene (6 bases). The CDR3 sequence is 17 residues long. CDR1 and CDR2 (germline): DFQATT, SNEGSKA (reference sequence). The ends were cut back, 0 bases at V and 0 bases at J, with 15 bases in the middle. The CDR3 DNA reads TGCAGTGCTAGAGATTCAGCGGGCTTGTTCTCCTACAATGAGCAGTTCTTC. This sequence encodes CSARDSAGLFSYNEQFF.

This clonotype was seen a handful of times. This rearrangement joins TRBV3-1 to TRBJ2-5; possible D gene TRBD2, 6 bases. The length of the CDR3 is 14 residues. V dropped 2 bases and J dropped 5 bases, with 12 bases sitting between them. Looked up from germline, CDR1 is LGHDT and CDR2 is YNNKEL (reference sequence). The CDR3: CASSQSTSRETQYF. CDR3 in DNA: TGTGCCAGCAGCCAATCGACTAGTCGGGAGACCCAGTACTTC.

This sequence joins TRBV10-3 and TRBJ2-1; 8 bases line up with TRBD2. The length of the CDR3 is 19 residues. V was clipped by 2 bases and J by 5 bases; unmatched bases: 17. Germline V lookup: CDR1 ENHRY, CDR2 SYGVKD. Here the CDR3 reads CAISELWLAGGFGDNEQFF. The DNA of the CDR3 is TGTGCCATCAGTGAGCTTTGGCTAGCGGGTGGGTTCGGGGACAATGAGCAGTTCTTC.

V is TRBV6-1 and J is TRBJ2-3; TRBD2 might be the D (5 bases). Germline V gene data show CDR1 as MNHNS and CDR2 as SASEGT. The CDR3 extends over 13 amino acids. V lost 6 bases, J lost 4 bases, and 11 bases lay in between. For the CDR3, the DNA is TGTGCCAGCAGACTAATCGGGGCAGATACGCAGTATTTT. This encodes CASRLIGADTQYF.

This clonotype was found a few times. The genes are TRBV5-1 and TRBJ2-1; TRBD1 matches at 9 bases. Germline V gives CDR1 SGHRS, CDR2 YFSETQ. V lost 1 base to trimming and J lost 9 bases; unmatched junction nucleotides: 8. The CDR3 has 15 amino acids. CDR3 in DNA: TGCGCCAGCAGCTTGATGACAGGGGGGAGCGGTGAGCAGTTCTTC. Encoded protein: CASSLMTGGSGEQFF. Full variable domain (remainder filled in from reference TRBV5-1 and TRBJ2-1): KAGVTQTPRYLIKTRGQQVTLSCSPISGHRSVSWYQQTPGQGLQFLFEYFSETQRNKGNFPGRFSGRQFSNSRSEMNVSTLELGDSALYLCASSLMTGGSGEQFFGPGTRLTVL.

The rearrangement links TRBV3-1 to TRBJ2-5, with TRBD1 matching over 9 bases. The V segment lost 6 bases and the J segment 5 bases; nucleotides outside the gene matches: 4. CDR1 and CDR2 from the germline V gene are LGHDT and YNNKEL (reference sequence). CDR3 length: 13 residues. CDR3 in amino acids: CASRDRGTETQYF. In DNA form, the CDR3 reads TGTGCCAGCAGGGACAGGGGCACGGAGACCCAGTACTTC.

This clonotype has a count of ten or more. The CDR3 sequence is CASRGSREKVGELFF. As DNA, the CDR3 is TGTGCCAGTAGGGGGTCGCGGGAGAAGGTCGGGGAGCTGTTTTTT. V usage is TRBV19 and J usage is TRBJ2-2; 7 bases are shared with TRBD2. The ends lost 6 bases at V and 7 bases at J; junction bases unmatched: 11. The germline V gene has CDR1 LNHDA and CDR2 SQIVND (reference sequence). The CDR3 runs 15 residues. The full variable domain, with the rest looked up from reference TRBV19 and TRBJ2-2, is DGGITQSPKYLFRKEGQNVTLSCEQNLNHDAMYWYRQDPGQGLRLIYYSQIVNDFQKGDIAEGYSVSREKKESFPLTVTSAQKNPTAFYLCASRGSREKVGELFFGEGSRLTVL.

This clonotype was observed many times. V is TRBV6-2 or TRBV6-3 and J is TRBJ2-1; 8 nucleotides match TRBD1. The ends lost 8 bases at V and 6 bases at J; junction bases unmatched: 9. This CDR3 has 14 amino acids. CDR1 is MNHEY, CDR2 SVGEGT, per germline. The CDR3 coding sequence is TGTGCCAGCTTTTGGACAGGGCAACCCAATGAGCAGTTCTTC. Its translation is CASFWTGQPNEQFF.

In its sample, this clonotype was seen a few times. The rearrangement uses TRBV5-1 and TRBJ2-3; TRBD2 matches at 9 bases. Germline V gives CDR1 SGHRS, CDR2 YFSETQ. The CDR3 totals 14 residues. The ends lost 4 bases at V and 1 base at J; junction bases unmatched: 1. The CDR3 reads CASSIAGGTDTQYF. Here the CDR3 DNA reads TGCGCCAGCAGCATAGCGGGGGGCACAGATACGCAGTATTTT. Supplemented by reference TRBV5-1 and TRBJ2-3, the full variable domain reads KAGVTQTPRYLIKTRGQQVTLSCSPISGHRSVSWYQQTPGQGLQFLFEYFSETQRNKGNFPGRFSGRQFSNSRSEMNVSTLELGDSALYLCASSIAGGTDTQYFGPGTRLTVL.

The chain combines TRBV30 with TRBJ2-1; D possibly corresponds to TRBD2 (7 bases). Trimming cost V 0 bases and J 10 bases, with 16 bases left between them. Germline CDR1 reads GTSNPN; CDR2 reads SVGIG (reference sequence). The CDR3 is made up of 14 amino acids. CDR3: CAWSVTQGRGEQFF. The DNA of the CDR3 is TGTGCCTGGAGTGTAACCCAGGGGAGGGGGGAGCAGTTCTTC.

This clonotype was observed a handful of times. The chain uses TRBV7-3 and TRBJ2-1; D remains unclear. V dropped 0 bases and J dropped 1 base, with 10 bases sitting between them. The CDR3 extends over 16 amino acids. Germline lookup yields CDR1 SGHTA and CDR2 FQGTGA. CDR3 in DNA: TGTGCCAGCAGCTTAACGCGCTGGGAATCCTACAATGAGCAGTTCTTC. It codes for CASSLTRWESYNEQFF.

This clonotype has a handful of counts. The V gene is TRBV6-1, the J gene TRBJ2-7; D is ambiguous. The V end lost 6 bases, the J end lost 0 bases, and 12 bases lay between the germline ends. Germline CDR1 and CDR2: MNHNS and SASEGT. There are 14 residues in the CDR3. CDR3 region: CASSRYGSSYEQYF. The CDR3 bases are TGTGCCAGCAGCCGATACGGTAGCTCCTACGAGCAGTACTTC.

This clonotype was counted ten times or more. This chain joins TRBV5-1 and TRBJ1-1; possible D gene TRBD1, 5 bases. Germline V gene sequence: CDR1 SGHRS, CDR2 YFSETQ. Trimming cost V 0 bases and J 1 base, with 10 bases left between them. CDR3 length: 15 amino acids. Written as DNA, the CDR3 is TGCGCCAGCAGCTTGGTTTACGGGGGGAACACTGAAGCTTTCTTT. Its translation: CASSLVYGGNTEAFF.